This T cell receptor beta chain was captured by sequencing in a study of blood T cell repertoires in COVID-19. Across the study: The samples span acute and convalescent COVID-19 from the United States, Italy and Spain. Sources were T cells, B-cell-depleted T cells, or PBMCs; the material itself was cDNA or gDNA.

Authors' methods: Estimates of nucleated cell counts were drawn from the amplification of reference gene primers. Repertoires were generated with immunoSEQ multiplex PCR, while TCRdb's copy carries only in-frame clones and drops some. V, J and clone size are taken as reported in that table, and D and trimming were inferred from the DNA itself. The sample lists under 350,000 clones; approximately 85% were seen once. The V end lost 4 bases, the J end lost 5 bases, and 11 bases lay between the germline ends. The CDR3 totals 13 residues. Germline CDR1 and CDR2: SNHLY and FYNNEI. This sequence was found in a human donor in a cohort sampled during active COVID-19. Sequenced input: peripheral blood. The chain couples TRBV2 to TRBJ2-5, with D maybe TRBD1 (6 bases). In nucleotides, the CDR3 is TGTGCCAGCAGTGGAACAGGGTTTGAGACCCAGTACTTC. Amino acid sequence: CASSGTGFETQYF.